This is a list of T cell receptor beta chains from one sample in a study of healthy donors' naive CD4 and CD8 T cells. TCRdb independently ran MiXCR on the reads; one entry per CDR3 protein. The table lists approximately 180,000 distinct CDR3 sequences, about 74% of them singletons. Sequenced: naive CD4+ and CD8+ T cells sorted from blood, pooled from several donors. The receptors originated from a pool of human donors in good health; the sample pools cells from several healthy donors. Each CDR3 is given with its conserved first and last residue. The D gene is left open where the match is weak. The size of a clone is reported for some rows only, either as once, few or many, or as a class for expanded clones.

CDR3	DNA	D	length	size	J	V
CSARGLGGVNEQFF	TGCAGTGCCCGCGGACTAGGCGGTGTAAATGAGCAGTTCTTC	TRBD2	14	-	TRBJ2-1	TRBV20-1
CSARWGDRADNEQFF	TGCAGTGCTAGATGGGGGGACAGGGCAGACAATGAGCAGTTCTTC	TRBD1	15	-	TRBJ2-1	TRBV20-1
CASSQVPGAYEQYF	TGCGCCAGCAGTCAAGTACCCGGAGCCTACGAGCAGTACTTC	-	14	-	TRBJ2-7	TRBV4-3
CSVETTGSYNEQFF	TGCAGCGTTGAGACTACTGGGTCCTACAATGAGCAGTTCTTC	-	14	-	TRBJ2-1	TRBV29-1
CASSIFVTVGKNIQYF	TGTGCCAGTAGCATATTCGTGACAGTGGGCAAAAACATTCAGTACTTC	-	16	-	TRBJ2-4	TRBV19
CASSPGTGASGNQPQHF	TGTGCCAGCAGTCCCGGGACAGGGGCGTCGGGCAATCAGCCCCAGCATTTT	TRBD1	17	-	TRBJ1-5	TRBV6-5
CASSLVADTQYF	TGTGCCAGCAGTTTGGTCGCAGATACGCAGTATTTT	-	12	few	TRBJ2-3	TRBV11-2
CASTRSGGSYEQYF	TGTGCCAGTACCCGTAGCGGGGGCTCCTACGAGCAGTACTTC	TRBD2	14	-	TRBJ2-7	TRBV19
CASSSGPGWNSPLHF	TGTGCCAGCAGTTCAGGGCCGGGGTGGAATTCACCCCTCCACTTT	-	15	once	TRBJ1-6	TRBV27
CSVEDQAPGYTF	TGCAGCGTTGAAGATCAGGCTCCGGGCTACACCTTC	-	12	few	TRBJ1-2	TRBV29-1
CASKDRASGTIYSYNEQFF	TGTGCCAGCAAGGATCGGGCTAGCGGGACTATTTACTCCTACAATGAGCAGTTCTTC	TRBD2	19	-	TRBJ2-1	TRBV27
CASSMRGFGNQPQHF	TGTGCCAGTAGCATGAGGGGGTTTGGCAATCAGCCCCAGCATTTT	-	15	few	TRBJ1-5	TRBV19
CASSPNGGQGEQFF	TGTGCCAGCAGTCCAAACGGGGGCCAGGGTGAGCAGTTCTTC	-	14	-	TRBJ2-1	TRBV12-3/TRBV12-4
CASSFDLSNQPQHF	TGTGCCAGTAGTTTCGATCTAAGCAATCAGCCCCAGCATTTT	-	14	few	TRBJ1-5	TRBV19
CASSLKGNPQPQHF	TGTGCCAGCAGCTTGAAAGGTAATCCTCAGCCCCAGCATTTT	-	14	-	TRBJ1-5	TRBV5-4
CASRPGTRTEAFF	TGTGCCAGCAGGCCAGGGACGAGGACTGAAGCTTTCTTT	-	13	few	TRBJ1-1	TRBV11-3
CAWSGLAADTQYF	TGTGCCTGGAGTGGACTAGCCGCAGATACGCAGTATTTT	TRBD2	13	-	TRBJ2-3	TRBV30
CASSRGGNTIYF	TGTGCCAGCAGCCGTGGTGGAAACACCATATATTTT	-	12	-	TRBJ1-3	TRBV6-5
CSARRGMDTEAFF	TGCAGCGCCCGTCGGGGGATGGACACTGAAGCTTTCTTT	-	13	-	TRBJ1-1	TRBV29-1
CSVEEFHRATETQYF	TGCAGCGTTGAAGAATTTCACAGGGCAACGGAGACCCAGTACTTC	-	15	-	TRBJ2-5	TRBV29-1
CASSSGVGRGSMLEAFF	TGTGCCAGCAGCTCAGGAGTTGGGAGGGGGTCCATGCTCGAGGCTTTCTTT	-	17	-	TRBJ1-1	TRBV5-4
CASSLDLAGSGTGELFF	TGCGCCAGCAGCTTGGACCTAGCGGGATCCGGCACCGGGGAGCTGTTTTTT	TRBD2	17	-	TRBJ2-2	TRBV5-1